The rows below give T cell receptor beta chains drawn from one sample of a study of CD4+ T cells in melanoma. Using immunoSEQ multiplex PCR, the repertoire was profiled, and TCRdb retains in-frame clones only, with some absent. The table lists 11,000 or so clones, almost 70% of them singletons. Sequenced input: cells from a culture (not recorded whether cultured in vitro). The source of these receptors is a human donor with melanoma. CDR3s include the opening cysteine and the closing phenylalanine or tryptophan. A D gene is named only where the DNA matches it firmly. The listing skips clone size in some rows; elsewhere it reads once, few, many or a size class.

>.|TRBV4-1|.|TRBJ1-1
TGCGCCAGCAGCCCCCTCCCGACCCCCAACACTGAAGCTTTCTTT
CASSPLPTPNTEAFF
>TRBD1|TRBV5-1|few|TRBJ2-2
TGCGCCAGCAGCTGGACAGGGCTGAACACCGGGGAGCTGTTTTTT
CASSWTGLNTGELFF
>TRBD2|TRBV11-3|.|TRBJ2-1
TGTGCCAGCAGCTTAACTAGCGGGGGGCTATACAATGAGCAGTTCTTC
CASSLTSGGLYNEQFF
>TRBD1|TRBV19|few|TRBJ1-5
TGTGCCAGTAGTAAGGGGACAGGGGGTCTTCAGCCCCAGCATTTT
CASSKGTGGLQPQHF
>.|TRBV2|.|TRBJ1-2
TGTGCCAGCAGATACGAACGAGGGGATGGCTACACCTTC
CASRYERGDGYTF
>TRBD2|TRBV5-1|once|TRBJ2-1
TGCGCCAGCAGCTTGGACCCCAGCGGGGGGGGGTTTCAGTTCTTC
CASSLDPSGGGFQFF
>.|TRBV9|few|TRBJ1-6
TGTGCCAGCAGCGCAAGACAGGTCTCAAATTCACCCCTCCACTTT
CASSARQVSNSPLHF
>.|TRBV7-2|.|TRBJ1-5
TGTGCCAGCAGCTTCGGCGCGGTTAGCAATCAGCCCCAGCATTTT
CASSFGAVSNQPQHF
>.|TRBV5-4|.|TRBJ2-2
TGTGCCAGCAGCCAGGGGGGGAACCTCAACACCGGGGAGCTGTTTTTT
CASSQGGNLNTGELFF
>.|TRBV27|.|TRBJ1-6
TGTGCCAGCGCCCTCCAGGTACGAAATTCACCCCTCCACTTT
CASALQVRNSPLHF
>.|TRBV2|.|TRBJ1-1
TGTGCCAGCAAGGCGGGCCCTGTTGGCACTGAAGCTTTCTTT
CASKAGPVGTEAFF
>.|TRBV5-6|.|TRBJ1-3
TGTGCCAGCAGCTTCAGGTCCCAGGGAAACACCATATATTTT
CASSFRSQGNTIYF
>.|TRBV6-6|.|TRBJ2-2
TGTGCCAGCAGTCCGAGTCGGTCCGGGGAGCTGTTTTTT
CASSPSRSGELFF
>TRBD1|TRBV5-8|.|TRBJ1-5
TGTGCCAGCAGCAGGAAAACAGGGGTCTTAGGCAATCAGCCCCAGCATTTT
CASSRKTGVLGNQPQHF
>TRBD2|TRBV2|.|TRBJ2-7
TGTGCCAGCAGGGAGACTAGCGGGGGGTCCTACGAGCAGTACTTC
CASRETSGGSYEQYF
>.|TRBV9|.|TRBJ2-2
TGTGCCAGCTGCAAAAACACCGCCGGGGAGCTGTTTTTT
CASCKNTAGELFF
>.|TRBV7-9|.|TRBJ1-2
TGTGCCAGCAGCTTAGGCCTCGGCCGGAACTATGGCTACACCTTC
CASSLGLGRNYGYTF
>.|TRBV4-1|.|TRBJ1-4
TGCGCCAGCAGCCAAGTAGGAACAGTTTGGAGTGAAAAACTGTTTTTT
CASSQVGTVWSEKLFF
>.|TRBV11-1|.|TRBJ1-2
TGTGCCAGCAGCTCTACAGGGACCAACTATGGCTACACCTTC
CASSSTGTNYGYTF
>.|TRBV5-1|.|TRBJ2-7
TGCGCCAGCAGCTTAAACGGGGGCCGCAGTTACGAGCAGTACTTC
CASSLNGGRSYEQYF
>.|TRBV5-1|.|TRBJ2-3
TGCGCCAGCAGCTTTGGGTCGGGGGATACGCAGTATTTT
CASSFGSGDTQYF
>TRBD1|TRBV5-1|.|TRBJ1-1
TGTGCCAGCAGCCTCGGGACAGCTACTGAAGCTTTCTTT
CASSLGTATEAFF
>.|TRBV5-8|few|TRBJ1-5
TGTGCCTCCAAGAGGTATAGCAATCAGCCCCAGCATTTT
CASKRYSNQPQHF
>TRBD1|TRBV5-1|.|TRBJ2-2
TGCGCCAGCAGCTTGGCGTTCTCACCGGACAGGGTGCAAACCGGGGAGCTGTTTTTT
CASSLAFSPDRVQTGELFF
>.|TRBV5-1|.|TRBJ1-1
TGCGCCAGCAGCCTCGACAGACCGAACACTGAAGCTTTCTTT
CASSLDRPNTEAFF
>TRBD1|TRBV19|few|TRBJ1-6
TGTGCCAGTAGTCCGCTGGACAGGGGGGGTTCACCCCTCCACTTT
CASSPLDRGGSPLHF
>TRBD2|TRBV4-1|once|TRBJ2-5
TGCGCCAGCAGCCGGGGTAGCGGGGGGGTCCAAGAGACCCAGTACTTC
CASSRGSGGVQETQYF
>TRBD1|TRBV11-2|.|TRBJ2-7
TGTGCCAGCAGCTTATACAGGGGGAACTTTCCCGAGCAGTACTTC
CASSLYRGNFPEQYF
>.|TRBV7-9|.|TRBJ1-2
TGTGCCAGCAGTGAGGTCGGGGGGGCGGTAGGCTACACCTTC
CASSEVGGAVGYTF